Listed below are T cell receptor beta chains from one sample, sequenced in a study of CD8 T cells in Susac syndrome. TCRdb re-analysed the immunoSEQ multiplex PCR reads in MiXCR, keeping a single row per CDR3 protein. The profile shows about 140,000 distinct CDR3 sequences, approximately 95% of them singletons. Sequenced: CD4+ T cells from PBMCs. All receptors come from a human donor with Susac syndrome. Each CDR3 is given with its conserved first and last residue. A D gene is named only where the DNA matches it firmly. A row's size may be missing; if present it is once, few, many or a size class.

size | J | D | V | DNA | CDR3
. | TRBJ2-1 | . | TRBV28 | TGTGCCAGCAGTAGAGGGGGGGGTCTCAATGAGCAGTTCTTC | CASSRGGGLNEQFF
. | TRBJ2-7 | . | TRBV20-1 | TGCAGTGCTAGGGTAGACAGAGAAAACTCCTACGAGCAGTACTTC | CSARVDRENSYEQYF
. | TRBJ2-7 | TRBD1 | TRBV7-2 | TGTGCCAGCAGCTTTGGGACAGTAAATACGAAGGAGCAGTACTTC | CASSFGTVNTKEQYF
. | TRBJ1-6 | . | TRBV9 | TGTGCCAGCACCTTCGAGTCCCAGGGTACCCTCCACTTT | CASTFESQGTLHF
once | TRBJ2-2 | . | TRBV20-1 | TGCAGTGCCACCCTAGAAGCTGACGGGGAGCTGTTTTTT | CSATLEADGELFF
once | TRBJ1-5 | TRBD1 | TRBV29-1 | TGCAGCGCCGCGACAGGGGGCAATCAGCCCCAGCATTTT | CSAATGGNQPQHF
. | TRBJ1-2 | . | TRBV20-1 | TGCAGTGCTAGTCAACAGGGTGAGGGCTACACCTTC | CSASQQGEGYTF
. | TRBJ2-7 | . | TRBV15 | TGTGCCACCAGCAGCCAGACAGGACCAAAGAACGAGCAGTACTTC | CATSSQTGPKNEQYF
. | TRBJ2-1 | . | TRBV20-1 | TGCAGTGCTAGTCGGACTCGCTACAATGAGCAGTTCTTC | CSASRTRYNEQFF
. | TRBJ2-1 | . | TRBV4-1 | TGCGCCAGCAGCCTCACCAGGGCCAGGAGCTCCTACAATGAGCAGTTCTTC | CASSLTRARSSYNEQFF
. | TRBJ2-7 | TRBD1 | TRBV7-9 | TGTGCCAGCAGCTCCCTCCGGGACAGGGGGCTGAACGAGCAGTACTTC | CASSSLRDRGLNEQYF
. | TRBJ1-3 | . | TRBV6-6 | TGTGCCAGCAGTGGAACAGGGATAACCATATATTTT | CASSGTGITIYF
. | TRBJ1-4 | . | TRBV28 | TGTGCCAGCAGCGGGGGGGGGCGCGCGGAAAAACTGTTTTTT | CASSGGGRAEKLFF
few | TRBJ2-5 | . | TRBV9 | TGTGCCAGCAGCGTAGGGTCAGGGCAAGAGACCCAGTACTTC | CASSVGSGQETQYF
. | TRBJ2-2 | TRBD2 | TRBV15 | TGTGCCACCAGCAGAGTCCCTGGACTAGCGGGAGGCGGGGAGCTGTTTTTT | CATSRVPGLAGGGELFF
. | TRBJ2-3 | TRBD2 | TRBV5-4 | TGTGCCAGCAGCTCTAGCGGAGCCACAGATACGCAGTATTTT | CASSSSGATDTQYF
once | TRBJ2-2 | . | TRBV29-1 | TGCAGCGGGCGACGGGCGGGGAGCGGGGAGCTGTTTTTT | CSGRRAGSGELFF
. | TRBJ1-1 | . | TRBV5-6 | TGTGCCAGCAGCTTGCGGAATATAAGGAACACTGAAGCTTTCTTT | CASSLRNIRNTEAFF
. | TRBJ2-7 | TRBD2 | TRBV11-1 | TGTGCCAGCAGCCGAGGTAGCGGGAGTTACGAGCAGTACTTC | CASSRGSGSYEQYF
. | TRBJ1-5 | . | TRBV15 | TGTGCCACCAGCAGAGATGGGGCACAAGATCAGCCCCAGCATTTT | CATSRDGAQDQPQHF
. | TRBJ2-5 | . | TRBV10-3 | TGTGCCATCAGTGAGGGCCAGCCCAACCAAGAGACCCAGTACTTC | CAISEGQPNQETQYF
. | TRBJ1-5 | . | TRBV18 | TGTGCCAGCTCACCACCTGGGGAGTCAAAGCCCCAGCATTTT | CASSPPGESKPQHF
. | TRBJ2-2 | . | TRBV20-1 | TGCAGTGCTAGAGGTCCGGGCCAAGGCACCGGGGAGCTGTTTTTT | CSARGPGQGTGELFF
. | TRBJ2-5 | . | TRBV3-1 | TGTGCCAGCAGCCTCAGGGACCGCCGAGAGACCCAGTACTTC | CASSLRDRRETQYF
. | TRBJ1-2 | . | TRBV29-1 | TGCAGCGTTGAGGTGGTTGCAGGAGGCGGCTACACCTTC | CSVEVVAGGGYTF
. | TRBJ2-3 | . | TRBV28 | TGTGCCAGCGGTACAACAGGGCTCACAGATACGCAGTATTTT | CASGTTGLTDTQYF
. | TRBJ2-4 | TRBD2 | TRBV20-1 | TGCAGTGCCGGACTAGCGGGAGGGATAAAAAACATTCAGTACTTC | CSAGLAGGIKNIQYF
once | TRBJ2-7 | TRBD1 | TRBV4-2 | TGTGCCAGCAGCCAAGGACCGGGACAGGGGGCCTACGAGCAGTACTTC | CASSQGPGQGAYEQYF
. | TRBJ1-2 | . | TRBV12-3/TRBV12-4 | TGTGCCAGCCCCGTCGCTCGTGGGGCAAGCTATGGCTACACCTTC | CASPVARGASYGYTF
. | TRBJ2-5 | TRBD2 | TRBV20-1 | TGCAGTGCTTTAGCGGGGGGGCCAGGGGAGACCCAGTACTTC | CSALAGGPGETQYF
. | TRBJ1-2 | . | TRBV4-1 | TGCGCCAGCAGCCAAGATCTTAGGACAGACCTCTATGGCTACACCTTC | CASSQDLRTDLYGYTF
once | TRBJ2-1 | TRBD2 | TRBV7-2 | TGTGCCAGCAGCCCTCCACCTAGCGGGACCTACAATGAGCAGTTCTTC | CASSPPPSGTYNEQFF
. | TRBJ2-5 | . | TRBV11-2 | TGTGCCAGCAGCTTAGCCCCGGAGACCCAGTACTTC | CASSLAPETQYF
. | TRBJ2-1 | . | TRBV11-2 | TGTGCCAGCAGCCAGGGGGGGGAGAGCTCCTACAATGAGCAGTTCTTC | CASSQGGESSYNEQFF
. | TRBJ1-2 | TRBD1 | TRBV18 | TGTGCCAGCTCAGCGACAGGGTACCCCGATGGCTACACCTTC | CASSATGYPDGYTF
. | TRBJ1-5 | . | TRBV5-6 | TGTGCCAGCAGCTCCTGGACAGTCAGCAATCAGCCCCAGCATTTT | CASSSWTVSNQPQHF
. | TRBJ1-1 | . | TRBV5-1 | TGCGCCAGCAGCTTGGAGGGTAGGACTGAAGCTTTCTTT | CASSLEGRTEAFF
. | TRBJ1-5 | . | TRBV29-1 | TGCAGCGTTGGGGGGGGTCGGGGTCAGCCCCAGCATTTT | CSVGGGRGQPQHF
. | TRBJ2-7 | . | TRBV9 | TGTGCCAGCAGCGGGCCTTCGGTCTACGAGCAGTACTTC | CASSGPSVYEQYF
. | TRBJ1-1 | . | TRBV15 | TGTGCCACCAGCAGAGACAGGAACACTGAAGCTTTCTTT | CATSRDRNTEAFF
. | TRBJ2-5 | . | TRBV14 | TGTGCCAGCAGCCAAAGGAGGGGAAAGTACCAAGAGACCCAGTACTTC | CASSQRRGKYQETQYF
. | TRBJ2-3 | TRBD1 | TRBV4-1 | TGCGCCAGCAGCCAAGGGGACAGTCGCACAGATACGCAGTATTTT | CASSQGDSRTDTQYF
. | TRBJ1-1 | . | TRBV30 | TGTGCCTGGACCCGGCACACCCCGGAACGGACTGAAGCTTTCTTT | CAWTRHTPERTEAFF
. | TRBJ1-2 | . | TRBV9 | TGTGCCAGCAGCGTGATGGACAGCGCTTATGGCTACACCTTC | CASSVMDSAYGYTF
. | TRBJ2-7 | TRBD2 | TRBV5-6 | TGTGCCAGCAGCTGGGGCGCGGGAGCCGCCTACGAGCAGTACTTC | CASSWGAGAAYEQYF